Below, 30 T cell receptor beta chains from the same sample are listed, as sequenced in a study of T cells in localized non-small cell lung cancer. TCRdb keeps only in-frame clones here, not all; method: immunoSEQ multiplex PCR. The sample has some 130,000 clones; more than 80% are singletons. The specimen comprised peripheral blood, sampled before any cancer treatment. The receptors shown here come from a female donor over 55 with stage I lung adenocarcinoma.

V usage is TRBV7-9 and J usage is TRBJ2-7, with 14 nucleotides matching TRBD2. The CDR3 covers 19 residues. The junction had 11 bases not matched to a gene; V was cut back by 2 bases and J by 2 bases. Germline CDR1 reads SEHNR; CDR2 reads FQNEAQ (reference sequence). The CDR3: CASSLPGLAGETPTYEQYF. DNA for the CDR3: TGTGCCAGCAGCTTACCGGGACTAGCGGGAGAAACACCTACCTACGAGCAGTACTTC.

The V gene is TRBV7-8, the J gene TRBJ1-1; D unclear. CDR1 and CDR2 (germline): SGHVS, FQNEAQ. There are 14 residues in the CDR3. Trimming stripped 5 bases from V and 1 base from J, with 11 bases between. In DNA form, the CDR3 reads TGTGCCAGCAGCCCCCCCGGATGGAACACTGAAGCTTTCTTT. This gives the protein CASSPPGWNTEAFF. Full variable domain (rest looked up from reference TRBV7-8 and TRBJ1-1): GAGVSQSPRYKVAKRGQDVALRCDPISGHVSLFWYQQALGQGPEFLTYFQNEAQLDKSGLPSDRFFAERPEGSVSTLKIQRTQQEDSAVYLCASSPPGWNTEAFFGQGTRLTVV.

V and J are TRBV18 and TRBJ2-3; the D gene is possibly TRBD2 (5 bases). In germline, CDR1 is KGHSH, CDR2 LQKENI. The CDR3 contains 16 residues. V dropped 1 base and J dropped 3 bases, with 14 bases sitting between them. The CDR3 sequence is CASSPRGSSRTDTQYF. CDR3 sequence (DNA): TGTGCCAGCTCACCACGAGGCTCTAGCAGGACAGATACGCAGTATTTT.

The rearrangement uses TRBV19 and TRBJ2-2; TRBD1 is a possible D gene (6 bases). The length of the CDR3 is 17 residues. Trimming took 5 bases from V and 4 from J, leaving 20 bases between them. The germline gives CDR1 LNHDA, CDR2 SQIVND (reference sequence). CDR3 DNA: TGTGCCAGTAGTCGCATACAGGGATTCAAGGGCACCGGGGAGCTGTTTTTT. It translates to CASSRIQGFKGTGELFF.

The CDR3 DNA is TGTGCCAGCAGCAACCGTTACCGGGACTCCCTCCGCTATGTGCAGTTCTTC. The encoded protein is CASSNRYRDSLRYVQFF. The chain links TRBV11-2 to TRBJ2-1, with D possibly TRBD2 on 6 matching bases. V was trimmed by 5 bases and J by 12 bases, leaving 29 bases between them. The CDR3 has 17 residues. CDR1 and CDR2 from the germline V gene are SGHAT and FQNNGV.

The chain carries TRBV19 and TRBJ1-5, with TRBD1 as a possible D gene (6 bases). The CDR3 extends over 15 amino acids. The V gene lost 3 bases and the J gene lost 2 bases, with 11 bases spanning the gap. Germline CDR1 and CDR2: LNHDA and SQIVND (reference sequence). The DNA for the CDR3 is TGTGCCAGTAGTATCGGACAGAAGGGCAATCAGCCCCAGCATTTT. It encodes CASSIGQKGNQPQHF.

This chain links TRBV29-1 with TRBJ2-3; D not resolved. Germline CDR1 is SQVTM and CDR2 is ANQGSEA. The CDR3 runs 14 residues. V gave up 6 bases and J gave up 2 bases, with 15 bases separating them. The CDR3 DNA reads TGCAGCGTGCGCTACCCTCGACCCACAGATACGCAGTATTTT. As protein: CSVRYPRPTDTQYF.

This chain uses TRBV2 with TRBJ1-1, with 7 bases identical to TRBD1. The CDR3 spans 15 residues. J was trimmed by 1 base and V by 11 bases; bases with no gene match: 13. CDR1 SNHLY and CDR2 FYNNEI come from the germline V gene. Here the CDR3 DNA reads TGTGCCTCAAGGAGGGGGCGCGGGGGGAACACTGAAGCTTTCTTT. Translating gives CASRRGRGGNTEAFF.

V gene TRBV7-2 combines with J gene TRBJ2-4; possibly TRBD2 for D (5 bases). The CDR3 has 15 residues. V was cut by 1 base and J by 4 bases, with 11 bases left in between. Germline CDR1 SGHTA, CDR2 FQGNSA. CDR3 sequence (DNA): TGTGCCAGCAGCTTAGACACGGGAAAGAAAAACATTCAGTACTTC. This translates into CASSLDTGKKNIQYF.

The chain combines TRBV5-4 with TRBJ2-1, with 9 bases aligning to TRBD2. The CDR3 has 18 amino acids. Trimming took 0 bases from V and 8 from J; bases not matched to a gene: 15. Germline lookup yields CDR1 SGHNT and CDR2 YYREEE (reference sequence). This CDR3 reads CASSLVLAGSWDSYEQFF. The CDR3 nucleotides read TGTGCCAGCAGCTTGGTCCTAGCGGGAAGCTGGGATTCCTATGAGCAGTTCTTC.

The chain uses TRBV5-1 and TRBJ2-7; D call uncertain. CDR1 and CDR2 (germline): SGHRS, YFSETQ. V dropped 0 bases and J dropped 3 bases, with 7 bases sitting between them. The CDR3 is made up of 13 amino acids. For the CDR3, the DNA is TGCGCCAGCAGCTTGGGCATCTACTACGAGCAGTACTTC. Amino acid sequence: CASSLGIYYEQYF.

The rearrangement uses TRBV9 and TRBJ1-1, with a tentative D call TRBD1 (5 bases). Germline CDR1 SGDLS, CDR2 YYNGEE. Trimming left V 0 bases short and J 3 bases short, with 9 bases between. The CDR3 length is 14 residues. In nucleotides, the CDR3 is TGTGCCAGCAGCGTAGCTCAGGGTTACACTGAAGCTTTCTTT. It encodes CASSVAQGYTEAFF.

The rearrangement joins TRBV28 to TRBJ2-3; 7 bases map to TRBD2. The CDR3 length is 16 residues. The germline gives CDR1 MDHEN, CDR2 SYDVKM. Trimming at V came to 3 bases and at J to 4 bases, leaving 10 bases not matched to a gene. CDR3 DNA sequence: TGTGCCAGCAGTTTTCTTGGCGGGAGCTCGTCAGATACGCAGTATTTT. Residues: CASSFLGGSSSDTQYF.

The chain carries TRBV4-2 and TRBJ2-1; 10 bases align to TRBD2. Germline trimming cut 1 base from V and 9 bases from J; bases unmatched to any gene: 9. CDR3 length: 16 residues. Germline V CDR1 and CDR2: LGHNA, YNFKEQ. The CDR3 sequence: CASSQGGPSGRLEQFF. The CDR3 region has the DNA TGTGCCAGCAGCCAAGGGGGGCCTAGCGGGAGACTTGAGCAGTTCTTC.

The DNA for the CDR3 is TGTGCCAGCAGTACTAGACTAGCTCAGAGCTCCTACGAGCAGTACTTC. The encoded protein is CASSTRLAQSSYEQYF. This rearrangement joins TRBV28 to TRBJ2-7, with 7 bases that match TRBD2. Per germline, CDR1 MDHEN and CDR2 SYDVKM. V was clipped by 5 bases and J by 0 bases; unmatched bases: 10. CDR3 length: 16 residues. The variable domain in full, with the rest retrieved from reference TRBV28 and TRBJ2-7, is DVKVTQSSRYLVKRTGEKVFLECVQDMDHENMFWYRQDPGLGLRLIYFSYDVKMKEKGDIPEGYSVSREKKERFSLILESASTNQTSMYLCASSTRLAQSSYEQYFGPGTRLTVT.

The J gene is TRBJ2-1, the V gene TRBV11-2; D unresolved. Germline-derived CDR1 and CDR2 are SGHAT and FQNNGV. V was shortened by 2 bases and J by 6 bases, with 2 bases between the two germline ends. This CDR3 has 11 amino acids. DNA for the CDR3: TGTGCCAGCAGCTTATTCAATGAGCAGTTCTTC. It translates to CASSLFNEQFF.

The chain couples TRBV19 to TRBJ1-1; a possible D gene is TRBD1 (5 bases). V was cut by 11 bases and J by 2 bases, with 12 bases left in between. CDR1 is LNHDA, CDR2 SQIVND, per germline (reference sequence). This CDR3 contains 12 residues. The CDR3 region is CAARDINTEAFF. The CDR3 DNA sequence: TGTGCCGCCAGGGATATAAACACTGAAGCTTTCTTT.

The gene calls are TRBV28 and TRBJ2-3; 10 bases match TRBD1. Germline CDR1 MDHEN, CDR2 SYDVKM. CDR3 size: 15 residues. Unmatched junction bases numbered 6, after V lost 5 bases and J lost 4 bases. The CDR3 loop reads CASSVRGQGSDTQYF. DNA of the CDR3: TGTGCCAGCAGTGTGCGGGGACAGGGGTCAGATACGCAGTATTTT.

The CDR3: CAWSPGAGHNQPQHF. DNA for the CDR3: TGTGCCTGGAGTCCTGGGGCAGGGCACAATCAGCCCCAGCATTTT. The chain couples TRBV30 to TRBJ1-5; weak D call: TRBD1 (5 bases). The CDR3 has 15 residues. The germline CDR1 and CDR2 sequences are GTSNPN and SVGIG (reference sequence). Between the trimmed V and J ends, which lost 2 bases and 3 bases, there was a span of 14 bases.

This chain uses TRBV6-5 with TRBJ1-1; 12 bases map to TRBD1. The CDR3 spans 15 residues. V was pared by 2 bases and J by 6 bases, with 4 bases of the junction left unmatched. Germline V gives CDR1 MNHEY, CDR2 SVGAGI. The CDR3 sequence is CASSYGGQGASEAFF. The CDR3, as DNA: TGTGCCAGCAGTTACGGGGGACAGGGGGCGTCTGAAGCTTTCTTT.

The chain's CDR3 is CASSLGYGYTF. The CDR3 nucleotides read TGTGCCAGCAGCTTAGGTTATGGCTACACCTTC. The chain carries TRBV5-4 and TRBJ1-2; D not resolved. V dropped 2 bases and J dropped 5 bases, with 4 bases sitting between them. Per germline, CDR1 SGHNT and CDR2 YYREEE (reference sequence). This CDR3 has 11 amino acids. Drawing the rest from reference TRBV5-4 and TRBJ1-2, the complete variable domain is ETGVTQSPTHLIKTRGQQVTLRCSSQSGHNTVSWYQQALGQGPQFIFQYYREEENGRGNFPPRFSGLQFPNYSSELNVNALELDDSALYLCASSLGYGYTFGSGTRLTVV.

The chain combines TRBV20-1 with TRBJ1-3; D is unresolved. V dropped 5 bases and J dropped 4 bases, with 6 bases sitting between them. In germline, CDR1 is DFQATT, CDR2 SNEGSKA (reference sequence). This CDR3 has 11 amino acids. CDR3 sequence reads: CSAAPGNTIYF. The CDR3 nucleotides are TGCAGTGCTGCCCCCGGAAACACCATATATTTT.

The rearrangement uses TRBV29-1 and TRBJ2-5, with 8 positions matching TRBD2. Per germline, CDR1 SQVTM and CDR2 ANQGSEA. CDR3 length equals 13 residues. V trimming: 5 bases; J trimming: 4 bases; junction bases outside the gene matches: 6. Here the CDR3 reads CSVNRAGGETQYF. CDR3 coding DNA: TGCAGCGTTAACAGGGCGGGAGGAGAGACCCAGTACTTC.

The V call is TRBV2, the J call TRBJ2-3; the match to TRBD2 covers 8 bases. Germline CDR1 is SNHLY and CDR2 is FYNNEI. CDR3 length: 16 amino acids. The J segment lost 1 base and the V segment lost 2 bases, leaving 5 bases of the junction unmatched. In nucleotides, the CDR3 is TGTGCCAGCAGTGAAACGGGCGGGAGGCGCACAGATACGCAGTATTTT. Translated: CASSETGGRRTDTQYF.

The chain joins TRBV29-1 to TRBJ2-3; D possibly corresponds to TRBD2 (5 bases). The CDR3 is 12 residues long. In germline, CDR1 is SQVTM, CDR2 ANQGSEA. The V end was cut by 7 bases, the J end by 5 bases, with 13 bases between. The CDR3 sequence is CSGNSDGDTQYF. CDR3 DNA: TGCAGCGGCAATAGCGATGGAGATACGCAGTATTTT.

V gene TRBV29-1 combines with J gene TRBJ2-1, with D possibly being TRBD1 or TRBD2 (6 bases each). Trimming removed 6 bases from V and 7 bases from J, with 7 bases in between. The germline gives CDR1 SQVTM, CDR2 ANQGSEA. This CDR3 has 10 residues. The CDR3 DNA follows: TGCAGCGTAGGGGGGAATGAGCAGTTCTTC. Protein sequence: CSVGGNEQFF.

As for this clone: One end of the junction fails to match germline, which may point to a read error. The chain uses TRBV7-7 and TRBJ2-5; D possibly corresponds to TRBD2 (7 bases). CDR3 length: 14 amino acids. The V gene's germline CDR1 is SSHAT and CDR2 FNYEAQ (reference sequence). Written as DNA, the CDR3 is TGTGCTAGCAGCCGACTGAGGGGGGGAGAGACCCAGTACTTC. Encoded protein: CASSRLRGGETQYF.

This clone has just a few counts. This rearrangement joins TRBV10-3 to TRBJ2-1; D call uncertain. Trimming left V 10 bases short and J 7 bases short, with 11 bases between. Germline V gives CDR1 ENHRY, CDR2 SYGVKD. The CDR3 consists of 11 residues. CDR3 sequence reads: CATTEANEQFF. In DNA form, the CDR3 reads TGTGCCACGACCGAGGCGAATGAGCAGTTCTTC.

This chain connects TRBV5-4 to TRBJ1-1; TRBD1 might be the D (5 bases). The CDR3 totals 14 residues. V was clipped by 1 base and J by 8 bases, with 15 bases between them. Germline CDR1 reads SGHNT; CDR2 reads YYREEE (reference sequence). As DNA, the CDR3 is TGTGCCAGCAGCTTGCCAGGGCAAGGAAGAGAAGCTTTCTTT. Protein: CASSLPGQGREAFF. The variable domain in full, completed from reference TRBV5-4 and TRBJ1-1, reads ETGVTQSPTHLIKTRGQQVTLRCSSQSGHNTVSWYQQALGQGPQFIFQYYREEENGRGNFPPRFSGLQFPNYSSELNVNALELDDSALYLCASSLPGQGREAFFGQGTRLTVV.

This chain links TRBV7-3 with TRBJ2-1; D remains unclear. The CDR3 has 13 residues. Germline CDR1 reads SGHTA; CDR2 reads FQGTGA. The V end lost 4 bases, the J end lost 0 bases, and 4 bases lay between the germline ends. The CDR3 sequence: CASSWSSYNEQFF. The CDR3 bases are TGTGCCAGCAGCTGGAGCTCCTACAATGAGCAGTTCTTC. The full variable domain, its missing parts supplied by reference TRBV7-3 and TRBJ2-1, is GAGVSQTPSNKVTEKGKYVELRCDPISGHTALYWYRQSLGQGPEFLIYFQGTGAADDSGLPNDRFFAVRPEGSVSTLKIQRTERGDSAVYLCASSWSSYNEQFFGPGTRLTVL.